This T cell receptor beta chain was captured in a study of T cell responses to AZD1222 COVID-19 vaccine. For this clone: At one end, the junction sequence differs from germline, possibly due to a read error.

Data came from immunoSEQ multiplex PCR; TCRdb stores just in-frame clones and leaves some out. The table has around 100,000 clones, 92% seen once. The CDR3 runs to 13 residues. Looked up from germline, CDR1 is SGHAT and CDR2 is FQNNGV. The receptor comes from an adult in good health. This sample comprised peripheral blood, obtained on day 0 of AZD1222 vaccination. The chain joins TRBV11-2 to TRBJ1-1; the D is unclear. The CDR3 loop is CASSPGQNIEAFF. CDR3 nucleotide sequence: TGTGCCAGCTCCCCTGGGCAAAACATTGAAGCTTTCTTT.